A single sample is the source of the 18 T cell receptor beta chains below, sequenced in a study of control samples from healthy donors and cancer patients. Measured with immunoSEQ multiplex PCR; TCRdb has only the in-frame clones, and not every one. The sample has around 230,000 clones, roughly 94% seen once. The sample comprised blood. Receptors were obtained from a man aged 45 to 65 in good health.

V gene TRBV3-1 (or the pseudogene TRBV3-2) combines with J gene TRBJ2-3; the D gene could be TRBD1 or TRBD2 (5 bases each). The V end was cut by 1 base, the J end by 1 base, with 18 bases between. The CDR3 is 18 residues long. From germline, CDR1 is LGHDT and CDR2 YNNKEL (reference sequence). The CDR3, as DNA: TGTGCCAGCAGCCAAGTTGGAATTGAGGGGATTCGCACAGATACGCAGTATTTT. It yields the protein CASSQVGIEGIRTDTQYF.

The chain combines TRBV5-1 with TRBJ2-1; 13 positions match TRBD2. V lost 4 bases to trimming and J lost 4 bases; unmatched junction nucleotides: 5. From germline, CDR1 is SGHRS and CDR2 YFSETQ. The CDR3 runs to 16 residues. The chain's CDR3 is CASSPMTSGGYNEQFF. The CDR3 nucleotides are TGCGCCAGCAGCCCCATGACTAGCGGGGGGTACAATGAGCAGTTCTTC.

V is TRBV11-2 and J is TRBJ2-7; 7 nucleotides line up with TRBD1. The CDR3 contains 13 residues. J gave up 3 bases and V 3 bases, and 2 bases lay outside the gene matches. Germline-derived CDR1 and CDR2 are SGHAT and FQNNGV. CDR3 loop: CASSFGTDYEQYF. The CDR3 DNA reads as TGTGCCAGCAGCTTCGGGACAGACTACGAGCAGTACTTC.

This clone came up once. J is TRBJ1-2 and V is TRBV9; possibly TRBD1 for D (5 bases). The length of the CDR3 is 13 residues. Trimming cost V 0 bases and J 8 bases, with 11 bases left between them. Germline assignment: CDR1 SGDLS and CDR2 YYNGEE. CDR3 sequence reads: CASSVVDSAGYTF. The CDR3 DNA reads TGTGCCAGCAGCGTAGTCGACAGCGCAGGCTACACCTTC.

As DNA, the CDR3 is TGTGCCAGCAGCGACACAGGGGGCCGCGATACGCAGTATTTT. Its translation: CASSDTGGRDTQYF. This chain joins TRBV7-3 and TRBJ2-3; TRBD1 aligns across 9 bases. Trimming cost V 5 bases and J 6 bases; bases outside gene matches: 6. From germline, CDR1 is SGHTA and CDR2 FQGTGA. This CDR3 comprises 14 residues.

Notes on this clone: At the DNA level, this CDR3 is encoded by other sequences in the same sample as well. The chain combines TRBV20-1 with TRBJ2-1; D ambiguous. Germline values: CDR1 DFQATT, CDR2 SNEGSKA (reference sequence). This CDR3 is built from 11 residues. Trimming removed 6 bases at V and 7 bases at J, with 10 bases between. The DNA of the CDR3 is TGCAGTGCACCCTCACGGAATGAGCAGTTCTTC. Protein sequence: CSAPSRNEQFF.

This chain joins TRBV2 and TRBJ2-2; D possibly corresponds to TRBD1 (5 bases). There are 15 residues in the CDR3. Germline assignment: CDR1 SNHLY and CDR2 FYNNEI. V was clipped by 4 bases and J by 2 bases, with 11 bases between them. The CDR3 region is CASSAEQGNTGELFF. CDR3 nucleotides: TGTGCCAGCAGTGCGGAGCAGGGTAACACCGGGGAGCTGTTTTTT.

DNA of the CDR3: TGTGCCAGCAGCTTAGTGGTAGCGGGGAGTCGTACGCAGTATTTT. This translates into CASSLVVAGSRTQYF. The chain is built from TRBV7-2 and TRBJ2-3, with 8 bases matching TRBD2. Per the germline V gene, CDR1 is SGHTA and CDR2 is FQGNSA. The junction had 8 bases not matched to a gene; V was cut back by 1 base and J by 8 bases. This CDR3 is 15 amino acids long. The full variable domain, rest sourced from reference TRBV7-2 and TRBJ2-3, is GAGVSQSPSNKVTEKGKDVELRCDPISGHTALYWYRQSLGQGLEFLIYFQGNSAPDKSGLPSDRFSAERTGGSVSTLTIQRTQQEDSAVYLCASSLVVAGSRTQYFGPGTRLTVL.

CDR3 DNA: TGTGCCAGCAGTTACGACGGGAGTCAGCCCCAGCATTTT. Amino acid sequence: CASSYDGSQPQHF. This chain joins TRBV6-5 and TRBJ1-5; D remains ambiguous. Trimming took off 2 bases at V and 6 bases at J, with 8 bases between the two ends. This CDR3 has 13 amino acids. CDR1 is MNHEY, CDR2 SVGAGI, per germline.

In its sample, this clone was seen once. The chain joins TRBV2 to TRBJ2-1; D is ambiguous. This CDR3 is built from 11 residues. V shed 6 bases and J shed 4 bases, with 4 bases lying between them. The V gene's germline CDR1 is SNHLY and CDR2 FYNNEI. CDR3 in amino acids: CASRLYNEQFF. The CDR3 nucleotides read TGTGCCAGCAGACTTTACAATGAGCAGTTCTTC.

The chain couples TRBV5-1 to TRBJ2-2; a weak D match, TRBD2 (6 bases). CDR3 length: 14 amino acids. Trimming pared 5 bases from V and 0 bases from J, leaving 8 bases between. Germline V CDR1 and CDR2: SGHRS, YFSETQ. The CDR3 region has the DNA TGCGCCAGCAGATTAGCGGCGAACACCGGGGAGCTGTTTTTT. Translated: CASRLAANTGELFF.

This chain uses TRBV5-1 with TRBJ2-7; D unresolved. V lost 7 bases, J lost 0 bases, and 5 bases lay in between. Germline V lookup: CDR1 SGHRS, CDR2 YFSETQ. The CDR3 length is 11 residues. The CDR3 is CASGHSYEQYF. In DNA, the CDR3 is TGCGCCAGCGGGCACTCCTACGAGCAGTACTTC.

The chain carries TRBV5-6 and TRBJ2-7, with D perhaps assigned TRBD1 or TRBD2 (5 bases each). The CDR3 loop spans 11 amino acids. Germline CDR1 and CDR2: SGHDT and YYEEEE. V was shortened by 7 bases and J by 3 bases, with 8 bases between the two germline ends. The CDR3 loop is CASEGNYEQYV. The DNA of the CDR3 is TGTGCCAGCGAGGGGAACTACGAGCAGTACGTC.

This chain links TRBV10-3 with TRBJ2-5; D not certain. The CDR3 is 14 residues long. Per germline, CDR1 ENHRY and CDR2 SYGVKD. V was shortened by 6 bases and J by 0 bases, with 11 bases between the two germline ends. The DNA for the CDR3 is TGTGCCATCAGGCCCAGCCGGTACCAAGAGACCCAGTACTTC. Residues: CAIRPSRYQETQYF.

The chain has TRBV5-1 and TRBJ2-4; 10 bases are shared with TRBD2. Germline CDR1 SGHRS, CDR2 YFSETQ. The CDR3 is 17 residues long. V trimming: 0 bases; J trimming: 1 base; junction bases outside the gene matches: 4. CDR3 in amino acids: CASSLGGLASAKNIQYF. The CDR3 DNA reads TGCGCCAGCAGCTTGGGGGGACTAGCGTCGGCCAAAAACATTCAGTACTTC. The complete variable domain, with remaining parts taken from reference TRBV5-1 and TRBJ2-4, reads KAGVTQTPRYLIKTRGQQVTLSCSPISGHRSVSWYQQTPGQGLQFLFEYFSETQRNKGNFPGRFSGRQFSNSRSEMNVSTLELGDSALYLCASSLGGLASAKNIQYFGAGTRLSVL.

The chain links TRBV6-6 to TRBJ2-3; TRBD2 matches at 11 bases. V was pared by 0 bases and J by 1 base, with 0 bases of the junction left unmatched. This CDR3 is 16 amino acids long. The germline V gene has CDR1 MNHNY and CDR2 SVGAGI (reference sequence). This chain's CDR3 is CASSYSTSGGTDTQYF. CDR3 bases: TGTGCCAGCAGTTACTCGACTAGCGGGGGCACAGATACGCAGTATTTT.

This chain's CDR3 is CASSASWRVEDYGYTF. The CDR3 coding sequence is TGTGCCAGCAGCGCCTCTTGGCGGGTGGAGGACTATGGCTACACCTTC. The chain combines TRBV3-1 (or the pseudogene TRBV3-2) with TRBJ1-2, with no clear D. Germline V gives CDR1 LGHDT, CDR2 YNNKEL (reference sequence). Trimming pared 5 bases from V and 3 bases from J, leaving 19 bases between. CDR3 length: 16 amino acids.

The rearrangement joins TRBV11-3 to TRBJ2-2; no reliable D call. The V end lost 0 bases, the J end lost 0 bases, and 11 bases lay between the germline ends. Germline assignment: CDR1 SGHNT and CDR2 YENEEA. CDR3 length equals 17 residues. The CDR3 nucleotides read TGTGCCAGCAGCTTAGACCATAGGGCCCCGAACACCGGGGAGCTGTTTTTT. It is translated as CASSLDHRAPNTGELFF.